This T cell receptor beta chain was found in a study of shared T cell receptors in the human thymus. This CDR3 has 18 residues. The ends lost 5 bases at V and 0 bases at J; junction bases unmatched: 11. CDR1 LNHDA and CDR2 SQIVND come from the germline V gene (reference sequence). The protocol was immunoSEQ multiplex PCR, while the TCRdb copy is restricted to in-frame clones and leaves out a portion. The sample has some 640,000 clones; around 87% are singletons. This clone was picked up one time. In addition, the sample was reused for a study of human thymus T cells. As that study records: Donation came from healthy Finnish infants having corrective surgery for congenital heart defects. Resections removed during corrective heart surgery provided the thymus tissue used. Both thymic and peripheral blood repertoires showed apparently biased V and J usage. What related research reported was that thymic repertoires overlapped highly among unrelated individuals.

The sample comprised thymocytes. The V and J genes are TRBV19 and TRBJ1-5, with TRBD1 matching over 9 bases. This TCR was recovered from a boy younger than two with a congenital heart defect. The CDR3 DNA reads TGTGCCAGTAGTGTCGACCGGACAGGGGAATATAGCAATCAGCCCCAGCATTTT. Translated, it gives CASSVDRTGEYSNQPQHF.